The clone carrying this TCR beta chain showed up many times. Its antigen remains unidentified. The sample belongs to a study of neurological immune-mediated disorders. It was by 5'RACE with 10-nucleotide random UMIs that the cDNA was made. TCRdb redid the calling of the 5' RACE reads with MiXCR, one entry per CDR3 protein. The profile covers 35,000 to 40,000 distinct CDR3 sequences, with 2% to 3% appearing a single time and approximately 2.4% taken by the ten largest. The study, taken as a whole, reports: Association of the multiple sclerosis repertoire cluster with clinical or MRI features was not observed for any feature. Because no CDR3 amino acid sequences were shared across subjects by expanded clones, private repertoires were suggested in all groups.

Material for sequencing was PBMCs. The TCR comes from a man aged 50 or older with multiple sclerosis.

CDR3 protein: CASRTIYGTDTQYF. The CDR3 bases are TGTGCCAGCAGGACTATATACGGCACAGATACGCAGTATTTT. The rearrangement uses TRBV28 and TRBJ2-3, with a tentative D call TRBD2 (5 bases). The CDR3 has 14 amino acids. The germline V gene encodes CDR1 MDHEN and CDR2 SYDVKM. Trimming shortened V by 6 bases and J by 1 base, and 11 bases separated the two germline ends.